A single sample gave rise to the 12 T cell receptor beta chains below, sequenced in a study of PD-L1 blockade in urothelial cancer. Time point indicated: pretreatment peripheral blood. Repertoires were generated with immunoSEQ multiplex PCR, while TCRdb's copy carries only in-frame clones and drops some. Among 40,000 to 55,000 clones, roughly 84% were seen once, and the ten largest hold roughly 25%. The source was PBMCs, collected around atezolizumab (anti-PD-L1) treatment. These receptors were collected from a donor over 35 with urothelial cancer.

The V gene is TRBV7-9, the J gene TRBJ2-2, with 14 bases fitting TRBD2. The length of the CDR3 is 17 residues. Germline trimming cut 5 bases from V and 6 bases from J; bases unmatched to any gene: 8. CDR1 is SEHNR, CDR2 FQNEAQ, per germline (reference sequence). The CDR3 sequence: CASSPRLAGGIAGELFF. The DNA of the CDR3 is TGTGCCAGCAGCCCCCGACTAGCGGGAGGGATAGCCGGGGAGCTGTTTTTT.

This clone came up a few times. The chain joins TRBV5-4 to TRBJ1-3; 10 bases align to TRBD1. This CDR3 spans 17 amino acids. Looked up from germline, CDR1 is SGHNT and CDR2 is YYREEE (reference sequence). The ends lost 4 bases at V and 0 bases at J; junction bases unmatched: 7. CDR3 in amino acids: CASSLTGGAGSGNTIYF. As DNA, the CDR3 is TGTGCCAGCAGCCTGACAGGGGGCGCTGGCTCTGGAAACACCATATATTTT.

The CDR3 sequence is CASSPLTGDTGELFF. CDR3 DNA: TGCGCCAGCAGCCCCCTCACGGGGGACACCGGGGAGCTGTTTTTT. This chain connects TRBV5-1 to TRBJ2-2; D possibly corresponds to TRBD2 (6 bases). Germline V gene data show CDR1 as SGHRS and CDR2 as YFSETQ. The CDR3 consists of 15 residues. Trimming took 4 bases from V and 3 from J, leaving 13 bases between them.

This chain links TRBV2 with TRBJ2-1; 11 positions match TRBD1. The germline CDR1 and CDR2 sequences are SNHLY and FYNNEI. The trim removed 7 bases at V and 8 bases at J, leaving 7 bases unmatched. The CDR3 length is 14 residues. The CDR3 nucleotides are TGTGCCAGCACCGACGGGACAGGGGGGCATGAGCAGTTCTTC. This encodes CASTDGTGGHEQFF.

The V call is TRBV7-2, the J call TRBJ2-7; 8 bases fit TRBD2. V dropped 5 bases and J dropped 0; count of bases not matched to a gene: 9. Germline loops: CDR1 SGHTA, CDR2 FQGNSA. The CDR3 is made up of 16 amino acids. The CDR3 coding sequence is TGTGCCAGCAGCCCCCCCTGGCTAGCGGGCTCCTACGAGCAGTACTTC. This gives the protein CASSPPWLAGSYEQYF.

Regarding this clone: Germline is not matched at one junction end, which may reflect a read error. The chain combines TRBV6-1 with TRBJ1-2; possibly TRBD1 for D (5 bases). Germline CDR1 MNHNS, CDR2 SASEGT. The CDR3 is 14 residues long. In nucleotides, the CDR3 is TGTGCCAGCAACCCCAATACAGGCCCCTATGGGTACACCTTC. The encoded protein is CASNPNTGPYGYTF.

This rearrangement joins TRBV4-1 to TRBJ2-3; TRBD2 aligns across 10 bases. Germline trimming cut 4 bases from V and 6 bases from J; bases unmatched to any gene: 16. CDR3 size: 18 residues. Germline assignment: CDR1 MGHRA and CDR2 YSYEKL. Here the CDR3 reads CASSPLTAAGGRSDTQYF. The CDR3 DNA follows: TGCGCCAGCAGCCCTCTAACCGCAGCGGGAGGGCGTTCGGATACGCAGTATTTT.

The genes are TRBV2 and TRBJ2-7; a weak D match, TRBD2 (6 bases). Germline CDR1 reads SNHLY; CDR2 reads FYNNEI. The CDR3 is made up of 15 amino acids. With 4 bases removed from V and 0 bases from J, the gap between germline ends came to 13 bases. CDR3 bases: TGTGCCAGCAGTGGGGGAGGCGGTAGCTCCTACGAGCAGTACTTC. This encodes CASSGGGGSSYEQYF.

The CDR3 DNA reads TGCGCCAGCAGCTTGGGGGGGACAGGGGCATACGAGCAGTACTTC. Protein sequence: CASSLGGTGAYEQYF. This rearrangement joins TRBV5-1 to TRBJ2-7; TRBD1 matches at 10 bases. In germline, CDR1 is SGHRS, CDR2 YFSETQ. With V trimmed by 0 bases and J by 4 bases, 4 bases remained unmatched. The CDR3 is 15 residues long.

This sequence joins TRBV5-1 and TRBJ2-3, with 12 bases matching TRBD2. From germline, CDR1 is SGHRS and CDR2 YFSETQ. This CDR3 is built from 16 residues. V shed 3 bases, J shed 2 bases, and the junction held 4 bases outside the gene matches. The CDR3 protein is CASSYGLAGNTDTQYF. The CDR3 nucleotides are TGCGCCAGCAGCTACGGACTAGCGGGAAACACAGATACGCAGTATTTT.

This clone came up once. This chain links TRBV5-1 with TRBJ2-7; D may be TRBD1 (5 bases). V lost 7 bases to trimming and J lost 1 base, with 15 bases between them. The CDR3 has 14 residues. Germline V lookup: CDR1 SGHRS, CDR2 YFSETQ. The CDR3 protein is CASGWATASYEQYF. CDR3 sequence (DNA): TGCGCCAGCGGCTGGGCGACAGCATCCTACGAGCAGTACTTC.

The chain joins TRBV6-6 to TRBJ1-4; 10 nucleotides align to TRBD1. CDR3 length: 14 amino acids. Trimming removed 6 bases from V and 13 bases from J; junction bases left unmatched: 11. Germline V gene sequence: CDR1 MNHNY, CDR2 SVGAGI (reference sequence). In DNA form, the CDR3 reads TGTGCCAGCAGACCCTCGACAGGGGGCTTAGGACTGTTTTTT. Encoded protein: CASRPSTGGLGLFF.